This TCR beta chain was recorded in a study of cytomegalovirus exposure and HLA in healthy donors. 13 Jbeta primers and 60 Vbeta primers were used for the PCR. The protocol was immunoSEQ multiplex PCR, while the TCRdb copy is restricted to in-frame clones and leaves out a portion. The data contain some 120,000 clones, approximately 80% of them singletons. Findings and caveats of the study: Roughly uniform sequencing depth across donors was assumed, possibly incorrectly.

To note about this clone: Its specificity is not known.

V was shortened by 4 bases and J by 9 bases, with 25 bases between the two germline ends. CDR1 and CDR2 (germline): MNHNS, SASEGT. This CDR3 comprises 17 residues. The J gene is TRBJ1-5, the V gene TRBV6-1, with a tentative D call TRBD1 (5 bases). This clonotype was obtained from a man aged 50-59 years in good health and CMV-seronegative. The specimen was PBMCs. For the CDR3, the DNA is TGTGCCAGCAGTGGAGTATTTAGTGTTAGGGGCTCCTCGCCCCAGCATTTT. Its protein is CASSGVFSVRGSSPQHF.